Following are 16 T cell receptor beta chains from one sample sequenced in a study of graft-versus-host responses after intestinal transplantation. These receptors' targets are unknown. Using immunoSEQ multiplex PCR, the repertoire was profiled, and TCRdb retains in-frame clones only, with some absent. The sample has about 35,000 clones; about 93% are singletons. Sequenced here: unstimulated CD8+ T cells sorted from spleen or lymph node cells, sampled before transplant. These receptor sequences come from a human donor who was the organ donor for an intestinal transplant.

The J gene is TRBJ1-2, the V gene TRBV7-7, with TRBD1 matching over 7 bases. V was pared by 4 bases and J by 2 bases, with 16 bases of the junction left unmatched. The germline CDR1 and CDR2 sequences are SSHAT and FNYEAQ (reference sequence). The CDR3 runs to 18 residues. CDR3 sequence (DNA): TGTGCCAGCAGCTCGTGGGCCGCCCAGGGACAGACAAACTATGGCTACACCTTC. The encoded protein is CASSSWAAQGQTNYGYTF.

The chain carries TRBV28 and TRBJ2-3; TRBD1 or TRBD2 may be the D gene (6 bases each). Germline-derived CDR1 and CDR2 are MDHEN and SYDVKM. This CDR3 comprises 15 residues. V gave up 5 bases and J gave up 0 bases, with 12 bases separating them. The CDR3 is CASSPGAGSTDTQYF. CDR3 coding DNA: TGTGCCAGCAGTCCGGGGGCCGGGAGCACAGATACGCAGTATTTT.

The CDR3 spells CASSQEGGTSGSDTQYF. In nucleotides, the CDR3 is TGTGCCAGCAGCCAAGAAGGGGGGACTAGCGGGTCAGATACGCAGTATTTT. The V gene is TRBV4-2, the J gene TRBJ2-3, with TRBD2 matching 12 bases. Germline V gene data show CDR1 as LGHNA and CDR2 as YNFKEQ. V shed 0 bases, J shed 4 bases, and the junction held 5 bases outside the gene matches. The CDR3 loop spans 17 amino acids.

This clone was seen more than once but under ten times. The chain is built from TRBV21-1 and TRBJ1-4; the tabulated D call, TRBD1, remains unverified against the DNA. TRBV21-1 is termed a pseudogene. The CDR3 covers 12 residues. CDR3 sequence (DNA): TGTGCCCAGGGGGGCCATAATGAAAAACTGTTTTTT. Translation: CAQGGHNEKLFF.

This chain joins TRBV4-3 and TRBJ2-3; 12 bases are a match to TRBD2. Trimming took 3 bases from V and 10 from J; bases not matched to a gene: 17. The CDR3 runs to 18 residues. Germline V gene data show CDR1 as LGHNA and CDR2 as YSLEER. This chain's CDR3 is CASSQASRRLAGDQAQYF. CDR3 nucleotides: TGCGCCAGCAGCCAGGCTTCGAGGAGACTAGCGGGAGACCAGGCGCAGTATTTT.

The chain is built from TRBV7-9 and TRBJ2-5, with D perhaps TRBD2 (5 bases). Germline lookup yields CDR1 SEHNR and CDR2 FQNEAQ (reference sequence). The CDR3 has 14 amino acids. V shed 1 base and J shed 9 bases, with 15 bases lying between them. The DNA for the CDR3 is TGTGCCAGCAGCTTAGTTGGATGGGAGAGGGCCCAGTACTTC. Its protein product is CASSLVGWERAQYF.

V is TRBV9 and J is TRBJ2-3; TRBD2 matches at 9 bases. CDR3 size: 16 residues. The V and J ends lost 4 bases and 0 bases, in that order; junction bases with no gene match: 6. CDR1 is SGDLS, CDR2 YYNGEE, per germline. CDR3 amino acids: CASSTRLAASTDTQYF. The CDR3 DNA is TGTGCCAGCAGCACCCGACTAGCGGCTAGCACAGATACGCAGTATTTT.

CDR3 residues: CASSASGTVYEQYF. CDR3 nucleotide sequence: TGTGCCAGCAGCGCTTCCGGGACAGTCTACGAGCAGTACTTC. The rearrangement joins TRBV9 to TRBJ2-7, with 7 bases aligning to TRBD1. The V and J ends lost 3 bases and 3 bases, in that order; junction bases with no gene match: 6. Germline values: CDR1 SGDLS, CDR2 YYNGEE. The CDR3 runs to 14 residues.

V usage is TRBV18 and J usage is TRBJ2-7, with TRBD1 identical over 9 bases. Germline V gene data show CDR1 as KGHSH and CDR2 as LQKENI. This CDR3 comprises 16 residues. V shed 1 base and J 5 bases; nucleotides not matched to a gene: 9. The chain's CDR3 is CASSPREQGASHEQYF. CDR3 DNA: TGTGCCAGCTCACCACGGGAACAGGGGGCGTCCCACGAGCAGTACTTC.

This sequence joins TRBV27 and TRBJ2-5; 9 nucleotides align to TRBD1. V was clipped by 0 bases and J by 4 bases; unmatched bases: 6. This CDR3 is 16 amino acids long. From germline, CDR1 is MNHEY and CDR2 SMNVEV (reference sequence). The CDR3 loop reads CASSLSGQGPLETQYF. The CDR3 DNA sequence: TGTGCCAGCAGTTTATCCGGACAGGGGCCCTTAGAGACCCAGTACTTC.

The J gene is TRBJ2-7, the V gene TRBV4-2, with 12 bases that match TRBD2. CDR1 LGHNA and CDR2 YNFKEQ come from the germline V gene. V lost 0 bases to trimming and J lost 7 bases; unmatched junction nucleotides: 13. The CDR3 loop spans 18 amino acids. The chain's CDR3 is CASSQDPQLAGGLDEQYF. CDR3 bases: TGTGCCAGCAGCCAAGATCCCCAGCTAGCGGGAGGGCTCGATGAGCAGTACTTC.

The CDR3 here is CSVVPDSYEQYF. The CDR3 DNA is TGCAGCGTTGTTCCGGATTCCTACGAGCAGTACTTC. The chain carries TRBV29-1 and TRBJ2-7; D unresolved. V shed 4 bases and J shed 1 base, with 8 bases lying between them. CDR1 is SQVTM, CDR2 ANQGSEA, per germline. The CDR3 loop spans 12 amino acids.

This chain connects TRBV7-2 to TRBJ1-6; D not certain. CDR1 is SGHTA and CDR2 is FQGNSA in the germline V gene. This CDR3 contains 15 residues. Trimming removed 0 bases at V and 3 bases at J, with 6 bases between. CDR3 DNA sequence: TGTGCCAGCAGCTTAGCGGGGATCTATAATTCACCCCTCCACTTT. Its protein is CASSLAGIYNSPLHF.

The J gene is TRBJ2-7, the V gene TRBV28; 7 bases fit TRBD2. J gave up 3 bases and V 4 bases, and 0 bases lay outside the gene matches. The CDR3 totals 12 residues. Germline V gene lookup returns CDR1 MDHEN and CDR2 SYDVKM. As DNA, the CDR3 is TGTGCCAGCAGTTGGACTAGCTACGAGCAGTACTTC. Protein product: CASSWTSYEQYF.

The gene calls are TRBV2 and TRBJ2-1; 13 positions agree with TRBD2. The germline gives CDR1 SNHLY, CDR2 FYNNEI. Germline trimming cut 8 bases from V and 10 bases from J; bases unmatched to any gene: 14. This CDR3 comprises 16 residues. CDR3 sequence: CASPQTSGRAWGEQFF. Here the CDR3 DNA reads TGTGCCAGCCCACAAACTAGCGGGAGGGCCTGGGGGGAGCAGTTCTTC.

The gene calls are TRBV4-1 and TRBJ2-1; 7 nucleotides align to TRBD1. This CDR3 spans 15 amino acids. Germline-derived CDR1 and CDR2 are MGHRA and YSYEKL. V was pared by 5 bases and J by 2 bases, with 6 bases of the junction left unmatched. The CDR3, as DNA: TGCGCCAGCAGCACCCGACAGGGTACCTACAATGAGCAGTTCTTC. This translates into CASSTRQGTYNEQFF.